The present T cell receptor beta chain was sequenced within a study of blood T cell repertoires in COVID-19. Study in general: The study drew acute and convalescent COVID-19 samples from the United States, Italy and Spain.

Authors' processing steps: Cell counts per sample came from amplifying reference gene primers. The table came from immunoSEQ multiplex PCR; TCRdb's copy has only in-frame clones and leaves some out. Clone size and the V and J calls come from that table; the DNA yielded D and trimming. The sample lists around 470,000 clones, about 88% seen once, with approximately 0.9% in the top ten. Seattle researchers signed up patients amid active infection and tracked them longitudinally. The CDR3 loop spans 15 amino acids. The V gene's germline CDR1 is SNHLY and CDR2 FYNNEI. After removal of 1 base from V and 4 bases from J, the junction contained 2 bases not matched to a gene.

Sequenced sample: peripheral blood. The receptor was derived from a man aged 18 to 35 with COVID-19, enrolled during active disease. This chain links TRBV2 with TRBJ1-4; 8 nucleotides agree with TRBD1. The CDR3 DNA reads as TGTGCCAGCAGTGAAGTGGGACAGGTTAATGAAAAACTGTTTTTT. This translates into CASSEVGQVNEKLFF.